Sequencing of this TCR beta chain was carried out in a study of T cell responses to AZD1222 COVID-19 vaccine. Whole-study context: Second-dose intervals of approximately 4 or approximately 12 weeks were pooled. Study outcomes and limitations: At 160-218 and 743-854, vaccine-associated CD4 TCRs were dominant, and they spanned spike. Spike-specific TCR breadth and depth went up after people got two AZD1222 doses.

The CDR3 is 13 residues long. The germline CDR1 and CDR2 sequences are SQVTM and ANQGSEA. The V gene lost 6 bases and the J gene lost 1 base, with 12 bases spanning the gap. Sequencing was performed with immunoSEQ multiplex PCR; in TCRdb, only in-frame clones are kept and a portion is missing. The sample records about 120,000 clones, just under 90% being singletons. As concerns this clone: As yet, its antigen is unknown.

The source of this sequence is an adult in good health. The sequenced sample was peripheral blood, obtained on day 0 of AZD1222 vaccination. J is TRBJ1-1 and V is TRBV29-1; TRBD1 is a possible D gene (5 bases). CDR3 in amino acids: CSVDSGRNTEAFF. CDR3 nucleotide sequence: TGCAGCGTAGACTCGGGACGGAACACTGAAGCTTTCTTT. The complete variable domain, with remaining parts taken from reference TRBV29-1 and TRBJ1-1, reads SAVISQKPSRDICQRGTSLTIQCQVDSQVTMMFWYRQQPGQSLTLIATANQGSEATYESGFVIDKFPISRPNLTFSTLTVSNMSPEDSSIYLCSVDSGRNTEAFFGQGTRLTVV.